The clone carrying this T cell receptor beta chain has only a few counts. The same CDR3 can be traced to other DNA sequences in this sample. A multiplex PCR was run with 60 Vbeta primers and 13 Jbeta primers. Clones were sequenced by immunoSEQ multiplex PCR, and TCRdb holds only the in-frame ones, with some missing. The data hold just over 80,000 clones, with roughly 79% observed a single time. This entry belongs to a study of cytomegalovirus exposure and HLA in healthy donors. V trimming: 4 bases; J trimming: 0 bases; junction bases outside the gene matches: 5. Germline values: CDR1 MGHRA, CDR2 YSYEKL. This CDR3 is 15 amino acids long.

The receptor was isolated from a man aged 18 to 30 in good health and CMV-seropositive. The chain joins TRBV4-1 to TRBJ2-7, with 8 bases matching TRBD2. The sequencing sample was made of PBMCs. The CDR3 is CASSLIAGSSYEQYF. The DNA for the CDR3 is TGCGCCAGCAGCCTCATAGCGGGAAGCTCCTACGAGCAGTACTTC.